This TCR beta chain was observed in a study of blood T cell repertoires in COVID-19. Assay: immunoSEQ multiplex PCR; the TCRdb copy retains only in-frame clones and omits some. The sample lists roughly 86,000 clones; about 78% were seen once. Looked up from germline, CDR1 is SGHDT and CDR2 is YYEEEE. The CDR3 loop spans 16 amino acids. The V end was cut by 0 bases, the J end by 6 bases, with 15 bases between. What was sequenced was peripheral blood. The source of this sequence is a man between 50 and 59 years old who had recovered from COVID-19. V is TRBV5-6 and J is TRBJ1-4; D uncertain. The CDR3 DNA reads TGTGCCAGCAGCTTGGGTGGTGGCAGAATCCATGAAAAACTGTTTTTT. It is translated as CASSLGGGRIHEKLFF. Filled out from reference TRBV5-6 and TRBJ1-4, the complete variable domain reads DAGVTQSPTHLIKTRGQQVTLRCSPKSGHDTVSWYQQALGQGPQFIFQYYEEEERQRGNFPDRFSGHQFPNYSSELNVNALLLGDSALYLCASSLGGGRIHEKLFFGSGTQLSVL.